This T cell receptor (beta chain) was sequenced in a study of CD8+ T cells in alopecia areata. Treatment of the sample: oral pan-JAK inhibitor, 5-10 mg twice daily. Study-level points and caveats: Normal-skin resident alphabeta T cells also appear among scalp sample sequences.

For this clone: Its antigen is still unknown.

TCR sequencing used cDNA made by reverse transcription of extracted RNA. Profiling relied on immunoSEQ multiplex PCR, and the TCRdb table lists in-frame clones only, not all of them. The sample consists of 130,000 or so clones, 86% of them appearing once. This material consisted of CD8+ T cells sorted from blood, taken at week 4, from a patient treated with tofacitinib. This clonotype was sampled from a human donor with alopecia areata.

The CDR3, as DNA: TGTGCCAGCAGCCTTCGGGAGGGCAGCCCTAGCACAGATACGCAGTATTTT. This sequence encodes CASSLREGSPSTDTQYF. The V call is TRBV7-8, the J call TRBJ2-3; 8 nucleotides match TRBD2. This CDR3 contains 17 residues. The V segment lost 5 bases and the J segment 0 bases; nucleotides outside the gene matches: 10. CDR1 is SGHVS, CDR2 FQNEAQ, per germline. Full variable domain (remainder filled in from reference TRBV7-8 and TRBJ2-3): GAGVSQSPRYKVAKRGQDVALRCDPISGHVSLFWYQQALGQGPEFLTYFQNEAQLDKSGLPSDRFFAERPEGSVSTLKIQRTQQEDSAVYLCASSLREGSPSTDTQYFGPGTRLTVL.